This T cell receptor beta chain was sequenced during a study of blood T cell repertoires in COVID-19. Study overall: The samples span acute and convalescent COVID-19 from the United States, Italy and Spain. In each case, the material was cDNA or gDNA derived from T cells, B-cell-depleted T cells, or PBMCs.

Participant age was roughly 18 to 95 years, and participants resided in fewer than 25 US areas. This CDR3 has 17 amino acids. Per the germline V gene, CDR1 is MNHEY and CDR2 is SMNVEV (reference sequence). The J segment lost 1 base and the V segment lost 2 bases, leaving 8 bases of the junction unmatched. Some clones are missing from TCRdb's copy, which holds only in-frame ones; the method was immunoSEQ multiplex PCR. Of approximately 300,000 clones in the sample, approximately 86% were seen once. The clonotype comes from a woman under 30 who had recovered from COVID-19. Sequencing input: PBMCs or T cells enriched from blood (not recorded which). V is TRBV27 and J is TRBJ2-3; the match to TRBD1 covers 8 bases. CDR3 loop: CASSLRQGPARTDTQYF. In DNA form, the CDR3 reads TGTGCCAGCAGTTTACGACAGGGGCCGGCGCGCACAGATACGCAGTATTTT.